This record concerns one T cell receptor beta chain sequence. One entry per CDR3 protein results from TCRdb running MiXCR on the RT-PCR reads. The sample has around 700,000 distinct CDR3 sequences; 13% to 15% are singletons. The sample taken for sequencing was memory CD4+ T cells from blood. This TCR came from a female donor in good health, serving as a healthy control.

This CDR3 reads CASSQEYAGGNYGYTF. CDR3 nucleotides: TGCGCCAGCAGCCAAGAGTACGCAGGGGGAAACTATGGCTACACCTTC. The chain has TRBV4-1 and TRBJ1-2, with 7 bases fitting TRBD1. Unmatched junction bases numbered 6, after V lost 0 bases and J lost 2 bases. The germline V gene has CDR1 MGHRA and CDR2 YSYEKL. The CDR3 is 16 residues long.